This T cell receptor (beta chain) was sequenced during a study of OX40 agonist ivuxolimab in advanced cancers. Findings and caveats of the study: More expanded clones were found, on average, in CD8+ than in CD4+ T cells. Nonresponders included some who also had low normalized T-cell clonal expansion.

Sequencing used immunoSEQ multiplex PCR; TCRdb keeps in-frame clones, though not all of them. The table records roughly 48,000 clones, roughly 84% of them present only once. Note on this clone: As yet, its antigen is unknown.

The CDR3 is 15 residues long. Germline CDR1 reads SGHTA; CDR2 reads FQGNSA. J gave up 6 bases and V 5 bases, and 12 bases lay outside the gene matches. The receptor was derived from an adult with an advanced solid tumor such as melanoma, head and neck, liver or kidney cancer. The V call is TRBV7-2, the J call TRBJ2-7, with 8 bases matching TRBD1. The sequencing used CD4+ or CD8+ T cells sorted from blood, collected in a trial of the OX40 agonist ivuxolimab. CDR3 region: CASSLTGALDSEQYF. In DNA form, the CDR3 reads TGTGCCAGCAGCCTGACAGGGGCTTTGGATTCCGAGCAGTACTTC.